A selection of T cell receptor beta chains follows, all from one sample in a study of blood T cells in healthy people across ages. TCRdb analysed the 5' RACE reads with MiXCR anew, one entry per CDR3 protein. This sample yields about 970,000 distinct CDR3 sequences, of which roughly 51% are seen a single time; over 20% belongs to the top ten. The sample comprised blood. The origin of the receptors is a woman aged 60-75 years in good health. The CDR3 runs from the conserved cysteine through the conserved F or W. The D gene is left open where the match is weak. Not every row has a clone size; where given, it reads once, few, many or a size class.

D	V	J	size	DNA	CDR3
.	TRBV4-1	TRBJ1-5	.	TGCGCCAGCAGCCAAGGCCGGTTAGAGGGTGGCAATCAGCCCCAGCATTTT	CASSQGRLEGGNQPQHF
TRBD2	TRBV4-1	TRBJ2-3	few	TGCGCCAGCAGCCAAATGGACAAGCGGGGATCTAGCACAGATACGCAGTATTTT	CASSQMDKRGSSTDTQYF
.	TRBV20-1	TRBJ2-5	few	TGCAGTGCTAGAGGGGGCGGCTTTGCGGAGACCCAGTACTTC	CSARGGGFAETQYF
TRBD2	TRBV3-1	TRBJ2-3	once	TGTGCCAGCAGCCAAGATCGGGGTAGCGGGAGGCAAACGCAGTATTTT	CASSQDRGSGRQTQYF
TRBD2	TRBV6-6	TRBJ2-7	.	TGTGCCAGCAGTTACCCACTAGCGGGGATCTACAATGAGCAGTACTTC	CASSYPLAGIYNEQYF
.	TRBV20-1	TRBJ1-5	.	TGCAGTGCTAGGGGGGGCCGTATGAGTCAGCCCCAGCATTTT	CSARGGRMSQPQHF
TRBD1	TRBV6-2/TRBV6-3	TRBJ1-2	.	TGTGCCAGCAGAGCCGGGACAGGGGGCGGAAGCTATGGCTACACCTTC	CASRAGTGGGSYGYTF
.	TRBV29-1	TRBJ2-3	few	TGCAGCGTTACAGATACGCAGTATTTT	CSVTDTQYF
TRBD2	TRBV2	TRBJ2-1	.	TGTGCCAGCAGTGAAGGCGGGAGGTCCTACAATGAGCAGTTCTTC	CASSEGGRSYNEQFF
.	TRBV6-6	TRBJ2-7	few	TGTGCCAGCTGTGAGTTAGGTATGCGCGAGCAGTACTTC	CASCELGMREQYF
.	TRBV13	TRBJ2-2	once	TGTGCCAGCAGCCCGACCCAGGTGTTCGGGGAGCTGTTTTTT	CASSPTQVFGELFF
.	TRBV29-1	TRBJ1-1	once	TGCAGCGTTGTTAGGGGCACTGAAGCTTTCTTT	CSVVRGTEAFF
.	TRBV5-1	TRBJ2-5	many	TGCGCCAGCAGCTTGGTCGTTGGGGAGACCCAGTACTTC	CASSLVVGETQYF
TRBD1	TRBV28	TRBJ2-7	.	TGTGCCAGCAAGCCCGCGACAGGGGGATCCTACGAGCAGTACTTC	CASKPATGGSYEQYF
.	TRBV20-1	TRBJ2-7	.	TGCAGTGCTGCCAGGGGGGGTCTGGAGCAGTACTTC	CSAARGGLEQYF
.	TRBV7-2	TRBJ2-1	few	TGTGCCAGCGCATCGACTAACTATTACAATGAGCAGTTCTTC	CASASTNYYNEQFF
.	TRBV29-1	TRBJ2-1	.	TGCAGCGTTGACGCGACAGTAATGTACAATGAGCAGTTCTTC	CSVDATVMYNEQFF
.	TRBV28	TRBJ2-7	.	TGTGCCAGCAGTTTCCTTCCCGCAGCGGGAAGGGGGTACAATGAGCAGTACTTC	CASSFLPAAGRGYNEQYF
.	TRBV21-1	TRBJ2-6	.	TGTGCCAGCAGCAAAGACGAGGCGGTGGGCTACCCCGACTCTGGGGCCAACGTCCTGACTTTC	CASSKDEAVGYPDSGANVLTF
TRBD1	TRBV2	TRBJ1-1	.	TGTGCCAGCGCGGGACAGTTAAACACTGAAGCTTTCTTT	CASAGQLNTEAFF
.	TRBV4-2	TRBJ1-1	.	TGTGCCAGCAGCCAAGACGCGGGGCTCCGGGAAGCTTTCTTT	CASSQDAGLREAFF
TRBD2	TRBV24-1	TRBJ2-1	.	TGTGCCACCAGTGAGGAGACTAGCGGAAGGAATGAGCAGTTCTTC	CATSEETSGRNEQFF
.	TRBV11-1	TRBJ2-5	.	TGTGCCAGCAGTCCCCTGCTCGGGGGCCAAGAGACCCAGTACTTC	CASSPLLGGQETQYF
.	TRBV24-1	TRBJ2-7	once	TGTGCCACCAGTATTGGGTACGAGCAGTACTTC	CATSIGYEQYF
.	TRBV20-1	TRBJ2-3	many	TGCAGTGCACCGAGTCTGTCGAGCACAGATACGCAGTATTTT	CSAPSLSSTDTQYF
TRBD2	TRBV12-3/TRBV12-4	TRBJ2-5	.	TGTGCCAGCAAAACCGGGACTAGCGTGTTAGCGACCCAGTACTTC	CASKTGTSVLATQYF
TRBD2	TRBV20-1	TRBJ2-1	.	TGCAGTGCTAGAGTAGCGGGACTACTGTCCTACAATGAGCAGTTCTTC	CSARVAGLLSYNEQFF
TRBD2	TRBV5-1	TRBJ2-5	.	TGCGCCAGCAGCCCCGGGACTAGCGGGAGTAGGGAGACCCAGTACTTC	CASSPGTSGSRETQYF
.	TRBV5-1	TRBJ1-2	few	TGCGCCAGCAGCCCTGGACCGACCCTCTATGGCTACACCTTC	CASSPGPTLYGYTF
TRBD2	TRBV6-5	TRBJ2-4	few	TGTGCCAGCAGGGTACTAGCGGGAGGTGGAGACATTCAGTACTTC	CASRVLAGGGDIQYF
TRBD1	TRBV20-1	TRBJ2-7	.	TGCAGTGCTATCCGGGGACAGGGAGACTACGAGCAGTACTTC	CSAIRGQGDYEQYF
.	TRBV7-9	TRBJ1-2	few	TGTGCCAGCAGCGCGGACGTAGCTAACTATGGCTACACCTTC	CASSADVANYGYTF
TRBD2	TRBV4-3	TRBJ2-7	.	TGCGCCAGCAGCCAAGATAATAGCGGGAGCTACGAGCAGTACTTC	CASSQDNSGSYEQYF
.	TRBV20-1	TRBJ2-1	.	TGCAGTGCTAGAATAACAGCCCTAGGTCATCAGTTCTTC	CSARITALGHQFF
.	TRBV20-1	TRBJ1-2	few	TGCAGTGCAAAGACTGGGACCTCACATGGCTACACCTTC	CSAKTGTSHGYTF
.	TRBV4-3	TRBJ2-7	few	TGCGCCAGCAGCCAAGTGGACGGTGGGGCCTACGAGCAGTACTTC	CASSQVDGGAYEQYF
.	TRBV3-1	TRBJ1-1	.	TGTGCCAGCAGCCAAGAAGGCCGGGTGGACACTGAAGCTTTCTTT	CASSQEGRVDTEAFF
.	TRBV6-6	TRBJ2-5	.	TGTGCCAGCAGTGCTCCAGCTAAAGAGACCCAGTACTTC	CASSAPAKETQYF
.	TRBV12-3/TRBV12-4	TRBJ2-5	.	TGTGCCAGCAGTTCGTCCAGGGGCAATATCGGAGGGGAGCAGTACTTC	CASSSSRGNIGGEQYF
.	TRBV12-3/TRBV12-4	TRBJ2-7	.	TGTGCCAGCAGCGACGACGTGGGCTACGAGCAGTACTTC	CASSDDVGYEQYF
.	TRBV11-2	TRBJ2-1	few	TGTGCCAGCACCCAGAAGGTGGTCCTGAGAAATGAGCAGTTCTTC	CASTQKVVLRNEQFF
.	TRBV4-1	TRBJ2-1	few	TGCGCCAGCAGCCAAGATCGTACAGTGGGGGGCAATGAGCAGTTCTTC	CASSQDRTVGGNEQFF
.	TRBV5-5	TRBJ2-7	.	TGTGCCAGCAACCCGACACCAAACTACGAGCAGTACTTC	CASNPTPNYEQYF
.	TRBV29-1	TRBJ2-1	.	TGCAGCGTTGTGGGACAAACGACCTACAATGAGCAGTTCTTC	CSVVGQTTYNEQFF
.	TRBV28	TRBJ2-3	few	TGTGCCAGCCTAAGACGCTTCCGCCCAGATACGCAGTATTTT	CASLRRFRPDTQYF
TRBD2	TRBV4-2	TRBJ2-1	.	TGTGCCAGCAGCCAAGAGGGGGCGGGAGGGCGGAATGAGCAGTTCTTC	CASSQEGAGGRNEQFF
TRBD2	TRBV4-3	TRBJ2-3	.	TGCGCCAGCAGCCAAGTAGCGGGAGGGCCCTTAGATACGCAGTATTTT	CASSQVAGGPLDTQYF
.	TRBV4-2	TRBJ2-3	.	TGTGCCAGCAACCAAGAGGTCCGGGGTGATACGCAGTATTTT	CASNQEVRGDTQYF